This entry features one T cell receptor beta chain sequence. The record originates from a study of blood T cell repertoires in COVID-19. For the study at large: Samples came from the United States, Italy and Spain, spanning acute and convalescent COVID-19. PBMCs, B-cell-depleted T cells, or T cells were the source of the cDNA or gDNA that made up the material.

Profiling relied on immunoSEQ multiplex PCR, and the TCRdb table lists in-frame clones only, not all of them. The sample includes roughly 120,000 clones, roughly 88% of them seen just once. With 3 bases clipped from V and 8 bases from J, the junction kept 6 bases outside the gene matches. This CDR3 region has 16 residues. CDR1 and CDR2 (germline): KGHDR, SFDVKD. The sample comprised peripheral blood. The receptor was derived from a woman in her seventies who had recovered from COVID-19. The gene calls are TRBV24-1 and TRBJ2-1; the match to TRBD2 covers 13 bases. Here the CDR3 reads CATSDPGTSGKDEQFF. DNA of the CDR3: TGTGCCACCAGTGATCCGGGGACTAGCGGGAAAGATGAGCAGTTCTTC.